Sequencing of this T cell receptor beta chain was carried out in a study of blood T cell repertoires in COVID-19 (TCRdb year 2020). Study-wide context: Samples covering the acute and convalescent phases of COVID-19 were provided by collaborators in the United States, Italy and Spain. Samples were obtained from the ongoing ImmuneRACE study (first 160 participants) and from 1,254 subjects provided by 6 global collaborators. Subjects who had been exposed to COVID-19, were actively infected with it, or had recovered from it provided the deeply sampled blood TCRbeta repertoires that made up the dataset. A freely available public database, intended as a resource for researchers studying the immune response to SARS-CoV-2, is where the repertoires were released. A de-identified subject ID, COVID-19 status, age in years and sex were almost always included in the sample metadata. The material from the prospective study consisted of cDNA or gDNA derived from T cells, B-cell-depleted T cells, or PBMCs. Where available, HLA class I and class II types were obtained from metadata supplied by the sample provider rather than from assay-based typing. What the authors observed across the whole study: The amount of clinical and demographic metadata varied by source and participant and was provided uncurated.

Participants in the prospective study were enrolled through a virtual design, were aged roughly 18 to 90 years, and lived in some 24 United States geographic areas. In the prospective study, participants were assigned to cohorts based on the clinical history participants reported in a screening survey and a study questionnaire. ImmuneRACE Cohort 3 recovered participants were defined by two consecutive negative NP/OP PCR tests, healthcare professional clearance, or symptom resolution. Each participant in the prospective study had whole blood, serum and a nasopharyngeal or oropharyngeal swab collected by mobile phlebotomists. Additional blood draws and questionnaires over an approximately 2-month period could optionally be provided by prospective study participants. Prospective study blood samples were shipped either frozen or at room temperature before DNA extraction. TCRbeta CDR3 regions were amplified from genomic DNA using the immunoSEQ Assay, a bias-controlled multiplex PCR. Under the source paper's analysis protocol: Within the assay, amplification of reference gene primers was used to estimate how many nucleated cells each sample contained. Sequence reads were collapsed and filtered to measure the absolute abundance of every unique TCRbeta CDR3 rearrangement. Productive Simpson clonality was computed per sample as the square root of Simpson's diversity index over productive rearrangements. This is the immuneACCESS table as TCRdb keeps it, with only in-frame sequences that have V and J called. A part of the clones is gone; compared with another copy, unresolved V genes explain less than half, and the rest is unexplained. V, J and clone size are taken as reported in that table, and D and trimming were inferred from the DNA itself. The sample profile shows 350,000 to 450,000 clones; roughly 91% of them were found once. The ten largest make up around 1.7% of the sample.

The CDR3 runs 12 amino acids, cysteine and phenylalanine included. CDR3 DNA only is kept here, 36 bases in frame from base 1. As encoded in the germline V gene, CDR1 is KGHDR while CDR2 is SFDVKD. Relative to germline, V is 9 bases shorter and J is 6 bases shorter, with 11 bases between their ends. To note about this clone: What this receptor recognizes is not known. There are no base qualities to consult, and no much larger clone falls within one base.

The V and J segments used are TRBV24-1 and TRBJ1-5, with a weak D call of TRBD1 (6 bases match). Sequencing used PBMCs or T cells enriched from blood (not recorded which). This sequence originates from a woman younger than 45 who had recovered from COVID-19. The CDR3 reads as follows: CATDGGGQPQHF. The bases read TGTGCCACCGATGGGGGCGGTCAGCCCCAGCATTTT.